This T cell receptor (beta chain) was identified during a study of CD8+CD57+ T cells in acquired aplastic anemia. In patients chosen for sequencing, flow cytometry had shown CD8+CD57+ cell expansion. The table lists this clonotype with a few counts. V dropped 0 bases and J dropped 7 bases, with 12 bases sitting between them. Germline CDR1 is SGHTA and CDR2 is FQGTGA. This CDR3 comprises 15 residues. Both TCR beta VDJ combination and CDR3 sequence profiling were carried out. Genomic DNA was the template for this profiling. In TCRdb, the reads were re-called with MiXCR into one record per CDR3 protein. Among about 160,000 distinct CDR3 sequences, about 64% were seen once, and the ten largest hold 40% to 55%.

This sequence was found in a human donor with aplastic anemia. This chain uses TRBV7-3 with TRBJ1-4; D might be TRBD1 (5 bases). The sequenced material came from sorted CD4+, CD8+, or CD8+CD57+ T cells (not recorded which) from PBMCs. The CDR3 DNA reads as TGTGCCAGCAGCTTAACTGGGCAGGGAGGTGAAAAACTGTTTTTT. Translated: CASSLTGQGGEKLFF.